This T cell receptor (beta chain) was sequenced in a study of blood T cell repertoires in COVID-19. In the original processing: By means of reference gene primer amplification, nucleated cell counts were estimated. Measured with immunoSEQ multiplex PCR; TCRdb has only the in-frame clones, and not every one. V, J and clone size reflect that table, while D and trimming were determined from the DNA. In the table there are tens of thousands of clones, over 70% of which are singletons. This TCR derives from a man in his fifties or sixties with active COVID-19. The sequenced sample was peripheral blood.

In DNA form, the CDR3 reads TGTGCCAGCTCACTTTCGACAGGGTTGAACACTGAAGCTTTCTTT. Amino acid sequence: CASSLSTGLNTEAFF. The chain is built from TRBV18 and TRBJ1-1, with 7 bases fitting TRBD1. From germline, CDR1 is KGHSH and CDR2 LQKENI. The CDR3 spans 15 residues. Unmatched junction bases numbered 5, after V lost 4 bases and J lost 0 bases.